The 27 T cell receptor beta chains reported below all come from one sample, sequenced in a study of breast tumors, draining lymph nodes, adjacent tissues. TCRdb ran MiXCR on the multiplex PCR reads and lists one entry per CDR3 protein. The repertoire includes 250,000 or so distinct CDR3 sequences, 30% of them detected once, and more than 0.85% sits in the top ten. The lymph nodes were axillary draining lymph nodes from breast cancer patients. The sample comprised axillary lymph node tissue. The receptors were sampled from a female donor with breast cancer. Some clones in this sample may be carry-over from other donors' samples.

The rearrangement links TRBV7-7 to TRBJ2-1; D is ambiguous. Between the trimmed V and J ends, which lost 6 bases and 0 bases, there was a span of 15 bases. The CDR3 covers 16 residues. Germline V lookup: CDR1 SSHAT, CDR2 FNYEAQ (reference sequence). CDR3 protein: CASSHAGDLSYNEQFF. CDR3 DNA: TGTGCCAGCAGTCACGCCGGAGACCTCTCCTACAATGAGCAGTTCTTC.

With regard to this clonotype: Since no conserved phenylalanine or tryptophan closes the CDR3, a read error is the likely cause. No DNA is shown, since the ends of the CDR3 on it are uncertain; the CDR3 is the one TCRdb lists. The V call is TRBV9, the J call TRBJ1-6. The CDR3 is made up of 8 amino acids, end residues included. Per germline, CDR1 SGDLS and CDR2 YYNGEE. This CDR3 reads CASSVASD.

Worth noting for this clonotype: A read error may explain this, as a much larger clone is one base away. The chain is built from TRBV5-1 and TRBJ1-4, with D tentatively TRBD1 (5 bases). CDR1 is SGHRS, CDR2 YFSETQ, per germline. There are 17 residues in the CDR3. Here the CDR3 reads CASSLLGPRGDGERLFF. The CDR3 region has the DNA TGCGCCAGCAGCTTGCTGGGCCCTAGGGGCGACGGTGAAAGACTGTTTTTT.

In the case of this clonotype: Mismatch with germline at one junction end may stem from a read error. This chain connects TRBV7-9 to TRBJ2-5; D is possibly TRBD1 or TRBD2 (6 bases each). Germline lookup yields CDR1 SEHNR and CDR2 FQNEAQ (reference sequence). This CDR3 region has 19 residues. The CDR3 DNA sequence: TGCGCCAGCAGCTTAGCCCAGGGGCTCGGGGGCCGTGACCAAGAGACCCAGTACTTC. Its translation: CASSLAQGLGGRDQETQYF.

This clonotype was found many times. The CDR3 spells CASSGSGGNEQFF. CDR3 DNA: TGTGCCAGCAGTGGGTCCGGGGGCAATGAGCAGTTCTTC. The rearrangement links TRBV6-4 to TRBJ2-1, with a tentative D call TRBD2 (6 bases). Germline V gives CDR1 MRHNA, CDR2 SNTAGT. Deletions cut 4 bases from V and 6 bases from J, with 10 bases between. The CDR3 has 13 residues.

This clonotype occurred many times. V is TRBV10-1 and J is TRBJ2-1, with 11 bases matching TRBD2. The V gene end was trimmed by 7 bases and the J gene end by 15 bases; junction bases not matched to a gene: 11. The CDR3 has 13 residues. Germline lookup yields CDR1 WNHNN and CDR2 SYGVQD (reference sequence). The CDR3 region has the DNA TGCGCCAGCATGGGGACTAGCGGAGAGAGGCTGTTCTTC. It encodes CASMGTSGERLFF.

The V gene is TRBV6-6, the J gene TRBJ2-3; D is possibly TRBD1 or TRBD2 (5 bases each). The germline gives CDR1 MNHNY, CDR2 SVGAGI (reference sequence). V was pared by 5 bases and J by 1 base, with 13 bases between. The CDR3 totals 15 residues. The CDR3 region is CASSEPGRGTDTQYF. CDR3 nucleotide sequence: TGTGCCAGCAGTGAACCGGGACGGGGCACAGATACGCAGTATTTT.

This clonotype was counted ten times or more. The chain employs TRBV20-1 and TRBJ2-5, with D possibly TRBD1 on 7 matching bases. The V gene lost 4 bases and the J gene lost 5 bases, with 14 bases spanning the gap. CDR1 DFQATT and CDR2 SNEGSKA come from the germline V gene (reference sequence). CDR3 size: 13 residues. CDR3 sequence: CSAIQTGRETQYF. For the CDR3, the DNA is TGCAGTGCTATTCAGACAGGGAGGGAGACCCAGTACTTC.

At least ten counts were recorded for this clonotype. V is TRBV20-1 and J is TRBJ2-3; TRBD2 aligns across 7 bases. The CDR3 sequence is 19 residues long. CDR1 and CDR2 (germline): DFQATT, SNEGSKA (reference sequence). After removal of 6 bases from V and 0 bases from J, the junction contained 21 bases not matched to a gene. The CDR3 sequence is CSAPAGVGSAVPSTDTQYF. The DNA of the CDR3 is TGCAGTGCACCGGCGGGGGTAGGGAGCGCCGTCCCTAGCACAGATACGCAGTATTTT.

As to this clonotype: This may arise from a read error, as a much more abundant clone is one base away. The V gene is TRBV7-2, the J gene TRBJ2-1; D is uncertain. The CDR3 has 11 residues. Germline V lookup: CDR1 SGHTA, CDR2 FQGNSA. Trimming took off 6 bases at V and 7 bases at J, with 7 bases between the two ends. This chain's CDR3 is CASRDFNEQFF. In DNA form, the CDR3 reads TGTGCCAGCAGGGATTTTAATGAGCAGTTCTTC.

Notes on this clonotype: A much larger clone lies one base from this, so it may be a read error. The chain has TRBV5-1 and TRBJ2-7; D possibly corresponds to TRBD1 (5 bases). Germline V gene sequence: CDR1 SGHRS, CDR2 YFSETQ. Trimming took 7 bases from V and 5 from J, leaving 19 bases between them. This CDR3 region has 14 residues. The CDR3 DNA follows: TGCGCCAGCCGACCACTCCTCGGCAGGGACGAGCAGTACTTC. Residues: CASRPLLGRDEQYF.

Points on this clonotype: The junction differs from germline at one of its ends, possibly a read error. The DNA of the CDR3 is TGCGCCAACAGCACCGGGACTTCGGCCCTCTATGGCTACACCTTC. This codes for CANSTGTSALYGYTF. The chain recombines TRBV5-1 with TRBJ1-2, with D perhaps TRBD1 (5 bases). The CDR3 extends over 15 amino acids. Germline assignment: CDR1 SGHRS and CDR2 YFSETQ.

Concerning this clonotype itself: At one end the junction does not follow the germline gene, possibly because of a read error. The chain joins TRBV28 to TRBJ2-7; 10 nucleotides match TRBD2. Germline loops: CDR1 MDHEN, CDR2 SYDVKM. CDR3 length: 14 residues. CDR3 sequence reads: CASRSSGRVGERYF. DNA for the CDR3: TGTGCCAGCAGGTCCAGCGGGAGGGTGGGGGAGCGGTACTTC.

This clonotype is labeled as medium-sized. The J gene is TRBJ2-5, the V gene TRBV4-2; 8 bases map to TRBD1. The CDR3 is 15 amino acids. Germline V gene sequence: CDR1 LGHNA, CDR2 YNFKEQ. J lost 2 bases, V lost 6 bases, and 8 bases had no gene match. CDR3 bases: TGTGCCAGCAGTACCGGGACAGGTGAACAAGAGACCCAGTACTTC. It is translated as CASSTGTGEQETQYF.

The chain couples TRBV28 to TRBJ2-7; no definite D call. The V and J ends lost 1 base and 11 bases respectively, with 15 bases between them. CDR3 length: 13 amino acids. In germline, CDR1 is MDHEN, CDR2 SYDVKM. The DNA for the CDR3 is TGTGCCAGCAGTTTATCGAGTAGGCCGAGCGAGTACTTC. It translates to CASSLSSRPSEYF.

This clonotype was picked up many times. This rearrangement joins TRBV20-1 to TRBJ2-1; D remains ambiguous. Germline CDR1 is DFQATT and CDR2 is SNEGSKA (reference sequence). Trimming removed 6 bases at V and 8 bases at J, with 11 bases between. This CDR3 is 11 amino acids long. Here the CDR3 DNA reads TGCAGTGCATTACCGGGCTATGAGCAGTTCTTC. Protein product: CSALPGYEQFF.

This clonotype was observed at least ten times. The rearrangement uses TRBV10-3 and TRBJ2-7, with TRBD2 as a possible D gene (5 bases). The CDR3 is 12 residues long. The V end lost 3 bases, the J end lost 4 bases, and 7 bases lay between the germline ends. The germline gives CDR1 ENHRY, CDR2 SYGVKD. The CDR3 DNA is TGTGCCATCAGTGAAGGGAGTTACGAGCAGTACTTC. It is translated as CAISEGSYEQYF.

This clonotype has a count of ten or more. The chain combines TRBV5-6 with TRBJ2-2, with a possible D match to TRBD1 (6 bases). The CDR3 is made up of 15 amino acids. V was trimmed by 4 bases and J by 1 base, leaving 11 bases between them. CDR1 is SGHDT and CDR2 is YYEEEE in the germline V gene. CDR3 bases: TGTGCCAGCAGCCTATTGGACAGGAACACCGGGGAGCTGTTTTTT. Translating gives CASSLLDRNTGELFF.

This clonotype has at least ten counts. This chain links TRBV19 with TRBJ2-3; D may be TRBD2 (5 bases). Trimming took off 8 bases at V and 0 bases at J, with 9 bases between the two ends. The CDR3 runs to 13 residues. Germline V gene sequence: CDR1 LNHDA, CDR2 SQIVND (reference sequence). The CDR3, as DNA: TGTGCCAGTGAGGGAGCGAGCACAGATACGCAGTATTTT. Protein product: CASEGASTDTQYF. The full variable domain, completed using reference TRBV19 and TRBJ2-3, is DGGITQSPKYLFRKEGQNVTLSCEQNLNHDAMYWYRQDPGQGLRLIYYSQIVNDFQKGDIAEGYSVSREKKESFPLTVTSAQKNPTAFYLCASEGASTDTQYFGPGTRLTVL.

This clonotype was seen many times. The genes are TRBV9 and TRBJ2-2; D uncertain. Germline values: CDR1 SGDLS, CDR2 YYNGEE. This CDR3 is built from 13 residues. Deletions cut 0 bases from V and 5 bases from J, with 5 bases between. The CDR3 loop is CASSVGGTGELFF. CDR3 DNA sequence: TGTGCCAGCAGCGTAGGCGGAACCGGGGAGCTGTTTTTT.

This clonotype has only a few counts. The rearrangement uses TRBV7-9 and TRBJ1-1, with a tentative D call TRBD1 (5 bases). V was clipped by 7 bases and J by 5 bases, with 17 bases between them. The CDR3 length is 14 residues. The V gene's germline CDR1 is SEHNR and CDR2 FQNEAQ (reference sequence). CDR3 nucleotides: TGTGCCAGCAAACCCTGGCTGGGGGTGACTGAAGCTTTCTTT. This translates into CASKPWLGVTEAFF.

For the CDR3, the DNA is TGCAGCGGTGGACAGGGGGCAGTCTATGGCTACACCTTC. Protein sequence: CSGGQGAVYGYTF. V usage is TRBV29-1 and J usage is TRBJ1-2, with TRBD1 identical over 11 bases. The J segment lost 4 bases and the V segment lost 7 bases, leaving 5 bases of the junction unmatched. Germline V gives CDR1 SQVTM, CDR2 ANQGSEA. CDR3 length: 13 amino acids.

The V and J genes are TRBV6-1 and TRBJ2-7; 10 bases match TRBD2. The CDR3 is 14 residues long. V shed 4 bases, J shed 3 bases, and the junction held 3 bases outside the gene matches. Germline V CDR1 and CDR2: MNHNS, SASEGT. The CDR3 loop reads CASSVLAGDYEQYF. In nucleotides, the CDR3 is TGTGCCAGCAGTGTTCTAGCGGGAGACTACGAGCAGTACTTC.

Remarks on this clonotype: The limits of the CDR3 on the DNA are not certain, so only TCRdb's listed CDR3 is given. J is TRBJ1-4 and V is TRBV12-3 or TRBV12-4. The CDR3 contains 16 residues when both ends are counted. Here the CDR3 reads CASSTSTAESNEKLSF.

This clonotype was counted only a few times. This clone may be a read error of a much larger clone one base away. Since no conserved phenylalanine or tryptophan closes the CDR3, a read error is the likely cause. V usage is TRBV19 and J usage is TRBJ2-1; perhaps TRBD1 as D (7 bases). This CDR3 has 16 residues. CDR1 and CDR2 (germline): LNHDA, SQIVND (reference sequence). V gave up 4 bases and J gave up 5 bases, with 18 bases separating them. The DNA for the CDR3 is TGTGCCAGTAGTAGGGGGGACAGTCGGCTGAACAATGAGCAGTTCTCC. It specifies CASSRGDSRLNNEQFS.

The genes are TRBV28 and TRBJ2-1; 13 nucleotides match TRBD2. The length of the CDR3 is 15 residues. The J segment lost 7 bases and the V segment lost 6 bases, leaving 6 bases of the junction unmatched. Germline V gives CDR1 MDHEN, CDR2 SYDVKM. CDR3 sequence (DNA): TGTGCCAGCAGGGGGGGACTAGCGGGATTTAATGAGCAGTTCTTC. As protein: CASRGGLAGFNEQFF.

The chain joins TRBV5-8 to TRBJ2-1; D unclear. Germline V lookup: CDR1 SGHTS, CDR2 YDEGEE. Trimming took 2 bases from V and 9 from J, leaving 15 bases between them. The CDR3 is 14 residues long. This CDR3 is CASSFGPPSREQFF. In DNA, the CDR3 is TGTGCCAGCAGCTTTGGGCCCCCCAGTCGTGAGCAGTTCTTC.